Following are 29 T cell receptor beta chains from one sample sequenced in a study of cytomegalovirus exposure and HLA in healthy donors. PCR was performed using 60 Vbeta and 13 Jbeta primers. Some clones are missing from TCRdb's copy, which holds only in-frame ones; the method was immunoSEQ multiplex PCR. The table shows 50,000 to 75,000 clones, with 70% to 75% occurring only once. The sequencing input was PBMCs. Every receptor here comes from a man aged 25-40 years in good health and CMV-seropositive.

This clone was counted a single time. The chain combines TRBV28 with TRBJ1-2; the D gene is possibly TRBD1 (5 bases). Germline V lookup: CDR1 MDHEN, CDR2 SYDVKM. The CDR3 has 16 amino acids. Trimming pared 7 bases from V and 1 base from J, leaving 19 bases between. CDR3 coding DNA: TGTGCCAGCATCCCCAGGGCGATAGGATTTAACTATGGCTACACCTTC. It specifies CASIPRAIGFNYGYTF.

V usage is TRBV6-5 and J usage is TRBJ1-1, with 9 bases aligning to TRBD1. Germline trimming cut 2 bases from V and 11 bases from J; bases unmatched to any gene: 3. CDR1 MNHEY and CDR2 SVGAGI come from the germline V gene. The CDR3 totals 12 residues. CDR3 coding DNA: TGTGCCAGCAGTTACGGGACAGGGTCGGCTTTCTTT. Its protein product is CASSYGTGSAFF.

The J gene is TRBJ2-7, the V gene TRBV7-9; D is possibly TRBD2 (7 bases). V was shortened by 3 bases and J by 6 bases, with 18 bases between the two germline ends. The CDR3 sequence is 15 residues long. Germline V gives CDR1 SEHNR, CDR2 FQNEAQ (reference sequence). The CDR3 sequence: CASSFGEGGPPEQYF. The CDR3 DNA is TGTGCCAGCAGCTTTGGGGAGGGGGGACCCCCCGAGCAGTACTTC.

This clone was found a few times. J is TRBJ1-5 and V is TRBV6-1; D not certain. Germline CDR1 is MNHNS and CDR2 is SASEGT. V lost 5 bases to trimming and J lost 2 bases, with 13 bases between them. CDR3 size: 15 residues. The CDR3 sequence: CASSHDGARNQPQHF. The CDR3 DNA sequence: TGTGCCAGCAGTCACGACGGAGCCCGCAATCAGCCCCAGCATTTT.

The chain's CDR3 is CAWEEADTQYF. The CDR3 DNA is TGTGCCTGGGAAGAGGCAGATACGCAGTATTTT. This chain uses TRBV30 with TRBJ2-3; D not certain. Trimming took off 5 bases at V and 4 bases at J, with 7 bases between the two ends. This CDR3 comprises 11 residues. Germline assignment: CDR1 GTSNPN and CDR2 SVGIG (reference sequence).

The J gene is TRBJ1-5, the V gene TRBV6-5; D unresolved. CDR3 length equals 13 residues. Germline V gives CDR1 MNHEY, CDR2 SVGAGI. The V end was cut by 2 bases, the J end by 1 base, with 3 bases between. The CDR3 sequence: CASSYQSNQPQHF. CDR3 in DNA: TGTGCCAGCAGTTACCAGAGCAATCAGCCCCAGCATTTT.

The chain couples TRBV28 to TRBJ2-7, with TRBD1 matching over 7 bases. The trim removed 6 bases at V and 1 base at J, leaving 6 bases unmatched. The CDR3 contains 14 residues. Germline values: CDR1 MDHEN, CDR2 SYDVKM. CDR3 DNA sequence: TGTGCCAGCAGCAGACAGGGTAGGTCCTACGAGCAGTACTTC. This gives the protein CASSRQGRSYEQYF.

Only one count was recorded for this clone. The rearrangement joins TRBV16 to TRBJ1-5; D gene ambiguous. Trimming shortened V by 0 bases and J by 0 bases, and 6 bases separated the two germline ends. This CDR3 spans 15 amino acids. Germline CDR1 reads KGHSY; CDR2 reads FQNENV. The CDR3 is CASSQSEDSNQPQHF. DNA for the CDR3: TGTGCCAGCAGCCAATCGGAGGATAGCAATCAGCCCCAGCATTTT.

The genes are TRBV6-5 and TRBJ2-1, with D possibly matching TRBD2 (6 bases). Germline V gene sequence: CDR1 MNHEY, CDR2 SVGAGI. This CDR3 is built from 16 residues. Between the trimmed V and J ends, which lost 2 bases and 4 bases, there was a span of 15 bases. CDR3 DNA: TGTGCCAGCAGTTACACTGGGACTCTCATGTACAATGAGCAGTTCTTC. Translating gives CASSYTGTLMYNEQFF.

This clone was recorded once. The rearrangement uses TRBV7-9 and TRBJ1-1; D perhaps matches TRBD1 (5 bases). The CDR3 has 16 residues. Trimming left V 1 base short and J 2 bases short, with 14 bases between. The germline V gene has CDR1 SEHNR and CDR2 FQNEAQ (reference sequence). This CDR3 reads CASSLGRATTNTEAFF. In DNA form, the CDR3 reads TGTGCCAGCAGCTTAGGCAGGGCAACGACCAACACTGAAGCTTTCTTT.

In DNA, the CDR3 is TGTGCCAGCAGCTTGGGCCTCCTAGGACGCGGGCCCAGCGGCTACACCTTC. As protein: CASSLGLLGRGPSGYTF. The chain recombines TRBV5-4 with TRBJ1-2; D unclear. Germline V gene data show CDR1 as SGHNT and CDR2 as YYREEE (reference sequence). V lost 0 bases and J lost 8, with 23 bases in between. The CDR3 extends over 17 amino acids.

The chain couples TRBV15 to TRBJ2-2; 9 nucleotides match TRBD1. This CDR3 contains 16 residues. CDR1 and CDR2 (germline): LNHNV, YYDKDF (reference sequence). V lost 0 bases, J lost 6 bases, and 5 bases stayed unmatched. The CDR3 DNA sequence: TGTGCCACCAGCAGAGATGGGACAGGGAAAGCCGGGGAGCTGTTTTTT. Its protein product is CATSRDGTGKAGELFF.

This chain joins TRBV7-3 and TRBJ2-3; maybe TRBD2 (5 bases). The CDR3 loop spans 15 amino acids. V dropped 5 bases and J dropped 2 bases, with 14 bases sitting between them. CDR1 is SGHTA and CDR2 is FQGTGA in the germline V gene. CDR3 bases: TGTGCCAGCAGCCCCACTCCGGGGATCACAGATACGCAGTATTTT. Its protein product is CASSPTPGITDTQYF.

This clone was counted only a few times. CDR3 DNA sequence: TGTGCCAGCAGCTCTTGGGGGCCAGTACCTGAAGCTTTCTTT. Translating it yields CASSSWGPVPEAFF. The J gene is TRBJ1-1, the V gene TRBV6-5, with a weak D call TRBD1 (6 bases). The CDR3 contains 14 residues. Germline V gene lookup returns CDR1 MNHEY and CDR2 SVGAGI. Trimming took 6 bases from V and 6 from J, leaving 17 bases between them.

This chain connects TRBV9 to TRBJ2-7; 7 bases align to TRBD1. Germline V gene data show CDR1 as SGDLS and CDR2 as YYNGEE. This CDR3 comprises 14 residues. Trimming cost V 0 bases and J 5 bases; bases outside gene matches: 5. This CDR3 is CASSVGWDRHEQYF. CDR3 nucleotide sequence: TGTGCCAGCAGCGTAGGGTGGGACAGACACGAGCAGTACTTC.

The rearrangement uses TRBV18 and TRBJ2-7; tentative D call: TRBD1 (5 bases). This CDR3 spans 13 amino acids. Germline V CDR1 and CDR2: KGHSH, LQKENI. Trimming left V 6 bases short and J 1 base short, with 10 bases between. Written as DNA, the CDR3 is TGTGCCAGCTCCCAGGGTTTTTCCTACGAGCAGTACTTC. This codes for CASSQGFSYEQYF. The full variable domain, completed using reference TRBV18 and TRBJ2-7, is NAGVMQNPRHLVRRRGQEARLRCSPMKGHSHVYWYRQLPEEGLKFMVYLQKENIIDESGMPKERFSAEFPKEGPSILRIQQVVRGDSAAYFCASSQGFSYEQYFGPGTRLTVT.

The rearrangement links TRBV6-1 to TRBJ2-1; D not resolved. The CDR3 runs to 12 residues. Trimming removed 11 bases at V and 10 bases at J, with 18 bases between. The V gene's germline CDR1 is MNHNS and CDR2 SASEGT. The CDR3: CASRLSPGEQFF. Written as DNA, the CDR3 is TGTGCCTCGCGCCTTAGCCCCGGCGAGCAGTTCTTC.

The chain couples TRBV5-8 to TRBJ2-3; 7 positions match TRBD1. This CDR3 has 15 residues. The ends lost 4 bases at V and 9 bases at J; junction bases unmatched: 14. Germline CDR1 is SGHTS and CDR2 is YDEGEE. The CDR3 region is CASSRRDGPQGTQYF. CDR3 DNA: TGTGCCAGCAGCCGCCGGGACGGACCACAGGGGACGCAGTATTTT.

The table lists this clone with a few counts. This sequence joins TRBV4-2 and TRBJ1-1; D not certain. This CDR3 is 14 amino acids long. Trimming cost V 0 bases and J 1 base, with 6 bases left between them. The germline CDR1 and CDR2 sequences are LGHNA and YNFKEQ. CDR3 region: CASSQEVQNTEAFF. CDR3 coding DNA: TGTGCCAGCAGCCAAGAGGTACAGAACACTGAAGCTTTCTTT.

The V gene is TRBV7-6, the J gene TRBJ2-7, with TRBD2 matching over 9 bases. The CDR3 extends over 13 amino acids. The V and J ends lost 5 bases and 6 bases, in that order; junction bases with no gene match: 5. Germline V gene sequence: CDR1 SGHVS, CDR2 FNYEAQ. In nucleotides, the CDR3 is TGTGCCAGCAGCGCGGGACTAGCTGCCGAGCAGTACTTC. Its translation: CASSAGLAAEQYF.

The rearrangement links TRBV27 to TRBJ1-2; TRBD1 matches 8 bases. V lost 7 bases and J lost 4; bases outside the gene matches: 17. CDR3 length: 17 residues. CDR1 is MNHEY, CDR2 SMNVEV, per germline (reference sequence). For the CDR3, the DNA is TGTGCCAGCACCTTCCTAAGAGGGTCAGGGGGCTTCTATGGCTACACCTTC. Translating it yields CASTFLRGSGGFYGYTF.

This chain connects TRBV7-6 to TRBJ2-3, with a possible D match to TRBD2 (6 bases). V lost 5 bases and J lost 3, with 9 bases in between. Germline assignment: CDR1 SGHVS and CDR2 FNYEAQ. The CDR3 contains 13 residues. The CDR3: CASSQTRTDTQYF. CDR3 DNA: TGTGCCAGCAGCCAGACTAGGACAGATACGCAGTATTTT.

This chain links TRBV7-2 with TRBJ2-5; D gene ambiguous. Between the trimmed V and J ends, which lost 0 bases and 2 bases, there was a span of 7 bases. Germline-derived CDR1 and CDR2 are SGHTA and FQGNSA. This CDR3 region has 14 residues. CDR3 in amino acids: CASSLASVQETQYF. In nucleotides, the CDR3 is TGTGCCAGCAGCTTAGCGTCAGTGCAAGAGACCCAGTACTTC.

This clone was seen just once. The J gene is TRBJ2-7, the V gene TRBV25-1; the D gene is possibly TRBD1 (6 bases). With 5 bases removed from V and 2 bases from J, the gap between germline ends came to 13 bases. Germline CDR1 reads MGHDK; CDR2 reads SYGVNS. The CDR3 has 14 amino acids. This CDR3 reads CASSSGHLTYEQYF. CDR3 coding DNA: TGTGCCAGCAGTTCGGGACATTTGACCTACGAGCAGTACTTC.

The V call is TRBV21-1, the J call TRBJ1-2; the D segment call TRBD1 is taken from the table without a DNA check. TRBV21-1 has pseudogene status. The CDR3 contains 16 residues. In DNA, the CDR3 is TGTGCCAGCAGAGGGGACATTCAGAAGTTGAACTATGGCTACACCTTC. It yields the protein CASRGDIQKLNYGYTF.

About this clone itself: The CDR3 does not end in the conserved phenylalanine or tryptophan, so this is likely a read error. The rearrangement uses TRBV6-6 and TRBJ1-1; 8 nucleotides match TRBD1. The CDR3 sequence is 15 residues long. Germline V gene data show CDR1 as MNHNY and CDR2 as SVGAGI (reference sequence). V lost 0 bases and J lost 1; bases outside the gene matches: 1. Here the CDR3 DNA reads TGTGCCAGCAGTTACTCCGGACAGGGGAACACTGAAGCTTTCCTT. Translating it yields CASSYSGQGNTEAFL.

This chain uses TRBV5-1 with TRBJ2-1, with 8 bases matching TRBD2. V shed 0 bases and J 2 bases; nucleotides not matched to a gene: 10. The CDR3 runs 18 residues. Germline V gene lookup returns CDR1 SGHRS and CDR2 YFSETQ. In DNA, the CDR3 is TGCGCCAGCAGCTTGGGGTGGGGGGGAGCGGGAGCCTACAATGAGCAGTTCTTC. Encoded protein: CASSLGWGGAGAYNEQFF.

Worth noting for this clone: A read error may account for a junction end that differs from germline. The chain employs TRBV6-4 and TRBJ1-5; no clear D gene. The CDR3 spans 13 residues. Germline CDR1 and CDR2: MRHNA and SNTAGT. The CDR3 protein is CVSSESGRGPQHF. In nucleotides, the CDR3 is TGTGTCAGCAGTGAGTCAGGCCGGGGGCCCCAGCATTTT.

The rearrangement links TRBV7-2 to TRBJ2-1, with D perhaps TRBD2 (6 bases). Trimming stripped 1 base from V and 6 bases from J, with 13 bases between. The CDR3 is made up of 15 amino acids. Germline loops: CDR1 SGHTA, CDR2 FQGNSA. The CDR3, as DNA: TGTGCCAGCAGCTTAGAGGGACCCGGGAGCAATGAGCAGTTCTTC. This translates into CASSLEGPGSNEQFF. Complete variable domain (other parts from reference TRBV7-2 and TRBJ2-1): GAGVSQSPSNKVTEKGKDVELRCDPISGHTALYWYRQSLGQGLEFLIYFQGNSAPDKSGLPSDRFSAERTGGSVSTLTIQRTQQEDSAVYLCASSLEGPGSNEQFFGPGTRLTVL.